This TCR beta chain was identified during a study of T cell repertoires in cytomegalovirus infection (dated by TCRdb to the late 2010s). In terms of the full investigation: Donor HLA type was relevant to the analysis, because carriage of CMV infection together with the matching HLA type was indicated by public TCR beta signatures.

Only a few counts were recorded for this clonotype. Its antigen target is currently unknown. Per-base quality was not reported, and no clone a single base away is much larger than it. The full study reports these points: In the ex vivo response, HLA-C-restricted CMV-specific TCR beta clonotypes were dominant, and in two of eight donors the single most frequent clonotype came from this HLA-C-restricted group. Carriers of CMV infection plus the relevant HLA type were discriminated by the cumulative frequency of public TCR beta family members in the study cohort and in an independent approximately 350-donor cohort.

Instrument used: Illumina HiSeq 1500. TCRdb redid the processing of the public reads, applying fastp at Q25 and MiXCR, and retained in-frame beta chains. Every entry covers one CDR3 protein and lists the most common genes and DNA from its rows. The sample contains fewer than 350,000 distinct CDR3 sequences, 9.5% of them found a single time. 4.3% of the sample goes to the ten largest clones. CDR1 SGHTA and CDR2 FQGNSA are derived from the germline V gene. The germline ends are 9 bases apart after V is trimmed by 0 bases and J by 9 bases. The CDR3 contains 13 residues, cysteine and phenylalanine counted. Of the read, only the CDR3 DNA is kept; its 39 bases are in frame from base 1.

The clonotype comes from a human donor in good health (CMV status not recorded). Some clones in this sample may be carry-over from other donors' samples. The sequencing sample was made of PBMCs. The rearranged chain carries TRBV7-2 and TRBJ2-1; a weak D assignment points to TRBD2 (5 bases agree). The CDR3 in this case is CASSLALAGEQFF. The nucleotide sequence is TGTGCCAGCAGCTTAGCCCTAGCCGGTGAGCAGTTCTTC. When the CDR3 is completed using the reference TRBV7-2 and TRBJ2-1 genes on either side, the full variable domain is GAGVSQSPSNKVTEKGKDVELRCDPISGHTALYWYRQSLGQGLEFLIYFQGNSAPDKSGLPSDRFSAERTGGSVSTLTIQRTQQEDSAVYLCASSLALAGEQFFGPGTRLTVL.